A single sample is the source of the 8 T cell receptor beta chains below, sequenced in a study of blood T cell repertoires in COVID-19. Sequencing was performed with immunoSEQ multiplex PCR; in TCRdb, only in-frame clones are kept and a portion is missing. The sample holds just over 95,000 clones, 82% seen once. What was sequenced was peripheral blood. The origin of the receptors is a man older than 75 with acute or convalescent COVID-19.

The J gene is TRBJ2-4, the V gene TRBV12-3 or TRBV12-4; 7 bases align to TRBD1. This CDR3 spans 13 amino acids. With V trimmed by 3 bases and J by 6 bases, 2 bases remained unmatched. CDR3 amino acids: CASSLTGTNIQYF. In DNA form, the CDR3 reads TGTGCCAGCAGTTTGACAGGGACAAACATTCAGTACTTC.

This CDR3 is CASSQDGQSFNQPQHF. CDR3 DNA: TGTGCCAGCAGCCAAGATGGACAGAGTTTTAATCAGCCCCAGCATTTT. This sequence joins TRBV3-1 (or the pseudogene TRBV3-2) and TRBJ1-5, with D possibly TRBD1 on 6 matching bases. Germline V gives CDR1 LGHDT, CDR2 YNNKEL (reference sequence). The CDR3 is 16 residues long. Deletions cut 0 bases from V and 4 bases from J, with 13 bases between.

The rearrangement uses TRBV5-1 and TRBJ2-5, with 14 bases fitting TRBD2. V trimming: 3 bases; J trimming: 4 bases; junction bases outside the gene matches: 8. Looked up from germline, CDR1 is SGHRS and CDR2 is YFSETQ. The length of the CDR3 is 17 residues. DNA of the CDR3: TGCGCCAGCAGCTCCCGACTAGCGGGAGGGCCCGCAGAGACCCAGTACTTC. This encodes CASSSRLAGGPAETQYF. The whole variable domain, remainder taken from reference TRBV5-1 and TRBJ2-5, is KAGVTQTPRYLIKTRGQQVTLSCSPISGHRSVSWYQQTPGQGLQFLFEYFSETQRNKGNFPGRFSGRQFSNSRSEMNVSTLELGDSALYLCASSSRLAGGPAETQYFGPGTRLLVL.

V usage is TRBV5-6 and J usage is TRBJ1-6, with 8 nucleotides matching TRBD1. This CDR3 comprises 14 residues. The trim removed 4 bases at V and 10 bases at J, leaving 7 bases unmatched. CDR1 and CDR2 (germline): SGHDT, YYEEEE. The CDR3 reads CASSLGDRSSPLHF. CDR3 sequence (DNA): TGTGCCAGCAGCCTGGGGGACAGGAGCTCACCCCTCCACTTT.

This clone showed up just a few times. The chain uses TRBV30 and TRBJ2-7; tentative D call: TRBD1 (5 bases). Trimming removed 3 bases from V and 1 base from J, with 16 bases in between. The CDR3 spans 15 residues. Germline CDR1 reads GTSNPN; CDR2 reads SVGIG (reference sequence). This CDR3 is CAWRKNPGKSYEQYF. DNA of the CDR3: TGTGCCTGGAGGAAGAATCCAGGGAAGTCCTACGAGCAGTACTTC.

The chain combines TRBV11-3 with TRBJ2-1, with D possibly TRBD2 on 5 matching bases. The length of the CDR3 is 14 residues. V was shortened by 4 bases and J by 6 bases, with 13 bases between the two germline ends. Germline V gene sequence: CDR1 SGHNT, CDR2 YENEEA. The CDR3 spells CASSSFTRSNEQFF. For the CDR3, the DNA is TGTGCCAGCAGCTCATTCACTAGATCCAATGAGCAGTTCTTC.

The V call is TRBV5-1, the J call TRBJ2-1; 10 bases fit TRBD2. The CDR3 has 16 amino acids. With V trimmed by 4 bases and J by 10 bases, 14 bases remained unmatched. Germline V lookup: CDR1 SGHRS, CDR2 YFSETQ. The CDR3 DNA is TGCGCCAGCAGCCCGGGAGAGAGCGGGAGGGGTCAGGAGCAGTTCTTC. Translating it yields CASSPGESGRGQEQFF. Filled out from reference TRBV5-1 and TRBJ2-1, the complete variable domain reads KAGVTQTPRYLIKTRGQQVTLSCSPISGHRSVSWYQQTPGQGLQFLFEYFSETQRNKGNFPGRFSGRQFSNSRSEMNVSTLELGDSALYLCASSPGESGRGQEQFFGPGTRLTVL.

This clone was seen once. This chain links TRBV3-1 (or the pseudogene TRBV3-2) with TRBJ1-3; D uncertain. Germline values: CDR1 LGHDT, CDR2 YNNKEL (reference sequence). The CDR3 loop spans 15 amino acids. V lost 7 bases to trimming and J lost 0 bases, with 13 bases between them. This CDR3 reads CASKNRRSSGNTIYF. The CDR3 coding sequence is TGTGCCAGCAAGAACCGACGGAGCTCTGGAAACACCATATATTTT.